These 5 T cell receptor beta chains share one sample of origin, sequenced in a study of T cell repertoires in cytomegalovirus infection. These receptors' antigens are unknown. Each CDR3 protein gets one entry after TCRdb re-called the reads with MiXCR. The sample includes around 120,000 distinct CDR3 sequences, about 24% of them seen just once. Sample: PBMCs, sequenced either directly or after in vitro stimulation (not recorded which). These receptors all come from a human donor in good health (CMV status not recorded). Some clones in this sample may be carry-over from other donors' samples.

With respect to this clonotype: A single base separates this from a much larger clone, so it may be a read error. V and J are TRBV28 and TRBJ2-1, with D tentatively TRBD1 (5 bases). Trimming pared 6 bases from V and 4 bases from J, leaving 13 bases between. The CDR3 spans 14 residues. Germline V gene lookup returns CDR1 MDHEN and CDR2 SYDVKM. The CDR3 nucleotides are TGTGCCAGCAGAAGGGGCTCCTATTACAATGAGCAGTTCTTC. The encoded protein is CASRRGSYYNEQFF. The variable domain in full, with the rest retrieved from reference TRBV28 and TRBJ2-1, is DVKVTQSSRYLVKRTGEKVFLECVQDMDHENMFWYRQDPGLGLRLIYFSYDVKMKEKGDIPEGYSVSREKKERFSLILESASTNQTSMYLCASRRGSYYNEQFFGPGTRLTVL.

Many counts were recorded for this clonotype. V gene TRBV4-2 combines with J gene TRBJ1-1, with a tentative D call TRBD1 (5 bases). V was trimmed by 4 bases and J by 3 bases, leaving 21 bases between them. Germline CDR1 is LGHNA and CDR2 is YNFKEQ. The CDR3 sequence is 17 residues long. The chain's CDR3 is CASSPHRASGGDTEAFF. CDR3 nucleotides: TGTGCCAGCAGCCCACATCGGGCCTCCGGAGGGGACACTGAAGCTTTCTTT.

This clonotype was seen only a few times. This chain connects TRBV30 to TRBJ1-2; 9 bases are shared with TRBD1. CDR1 and CDR2 (germline): GTSNPN, SVGIG (reference sequence). The J segment lost 6 bases and the V segment lost 3 bases, leaving 5 bases of the junction unmatched. The CDR3 is made up of 13 amino acids. The CDR3: CAWSPGQGHGYTF. As DNA, the CDR3 is TGTGCCTGGAGCCCGGGACAGGGACATGGCTACACCTTC.

The chain uses TRBV7-9 and TRBJ2-5; 12 bases map to TRBD2. The CDR3 spans 16 residues. The germline gives CDR1 SEHNR, CDR2 FQNEAQ (reference sequence). V lost 3 bases, J lost 3 bases, and 5 bases stayed unmatched. The CDR3 DNA sequence: TGTGCCAGCAGCTTCGGACTAGCGGGAACTGAAGAGACCCAGTACTTC. Protein sequence: CASSFGLAGTEETQYF.

V is TRBV20-1 and J is TRBJ1-5, with 7 bases lining up with TRBD1. The germline CDR1 and CDR2 sequences are DFQATT and SNEGSKA (reference sequence). Unmatched junction bases numbered 6, after V lost 0 bases and J lost 7 bases. The CDR3 is 14 amino acids. The CDR3 region is CSARDSQGVQPQHF. The CDR3 DNA sequence: TGCAGTGCTAGAGATTCCCAGGGGGTGCAGCCCCAGCATTTT.